Below, one T cell receptor beta chain is given with its context. Its antigen is not identified. In the sorted-subset replicate PCRs, about 190 ng DNA, some 30,000 T cell genomes, was used. Repertoires were generated with immunoSEQ multiplex PCR, while TCRdb's copy carries only in-frame clones and drops some. Of about 2.1 million clones in the sample, around 93% were seen once. V lost 5 bases to trimming and J lost 5 bases, with 15 bases between them. The CDR3 loop spans 14 amino acids. The germline CDR1 and CDR2 sequences are MNHEY and SVGAGI. This sample was taken from a study of shared clonotypes between healthy human individuals. Study-wide context: The cohort comprised a couple of women and a few men. Their ages spanned 18 to 49 years. Study-level findings and limits: When naive CD4 clonotypes were compared across several donors, approximately 5% were shared.

Cells designated naive CD8 were CD45RO-negative and were positively selected for CCR7, with terminally differentiated effector memory CD45RA+ cells excluded. Material: naive CD8+ T cells from PBMCs. The clonotype comes from a man in his late teens or twenties in good health. Some clones in this sample may be carry-over from other donors' samples. The chain employs TRBV6-5 and TRBJ2-5; no clear D gene. The CDR3 region is CASSNTDLRETQYF. The CDR3 DNA sequence: TGTGCCAGCAGTAACACGGACCTAAGGGAGACCCAGTACTTC.